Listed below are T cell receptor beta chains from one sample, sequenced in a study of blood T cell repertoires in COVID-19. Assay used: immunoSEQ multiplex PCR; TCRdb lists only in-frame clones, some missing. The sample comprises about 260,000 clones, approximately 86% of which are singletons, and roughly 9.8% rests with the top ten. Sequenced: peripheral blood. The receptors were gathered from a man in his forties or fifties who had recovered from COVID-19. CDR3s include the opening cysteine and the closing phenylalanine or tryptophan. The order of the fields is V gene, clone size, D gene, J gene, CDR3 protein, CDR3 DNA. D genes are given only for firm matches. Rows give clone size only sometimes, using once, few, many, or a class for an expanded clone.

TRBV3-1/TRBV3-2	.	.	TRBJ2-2	CASSQTRPGELFF	TGTGCCAGCAGCCAAACGCGTCCCGGGGAGCTGTTTTTT
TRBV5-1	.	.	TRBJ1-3	CASSPGTGYTIYF	TGCGCCAGCAGTCCCGGGACTGGGTACACCATATATTTT
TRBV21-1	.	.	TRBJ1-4	CASSKAVPGQGAFF	TGTGCCAGCAGCAAAGCGGTGCCGGGACAGGGTGCGTTTTTT
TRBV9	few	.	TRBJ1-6	CASSAEGGDSPLHF	TGTGCCAGCAGCGCGGAAGGGGGGGATTCACCCCTCCACTTT
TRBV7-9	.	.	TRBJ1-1	CASSPLGGGEAFF	TGTGCCAGCAGCCCGCTTGGGGGAGGCGAAGCTTTCTTT
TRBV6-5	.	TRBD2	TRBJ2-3	CATTSGGADTQYF	TGTGCCACCACTAGCGGGGGGGCAGATACGCAGTATTTT
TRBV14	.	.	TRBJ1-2	CASSQAGYGYTF	TGTGCCAGCAGCCAAGCAGGCTATGGCTACACCTTC
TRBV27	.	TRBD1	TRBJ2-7	CASSLRGPWNSYEQYF	TGTGCCAGCAGCCTCAGGGGGCCGTGGAATTCCTACGAGCAGTACTTC
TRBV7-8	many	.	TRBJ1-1	CASSYHRWADIRTEAFF	TGTGCCAGCAGCTATCATCGCTGGGCAGACATAAGGACTGAAGCTTTCTTT
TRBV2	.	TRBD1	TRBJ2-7	CASKGPGQGMSEQYF	TGTGCCAGCAAAGGACCGGGACAGGGGATGAGCGAGCAGTACTTC
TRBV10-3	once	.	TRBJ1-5	CAISDRASNQPQHF	TGTGCCATCAGTGACAGGGCTTCCAATCAGCCCCAGCATTTT
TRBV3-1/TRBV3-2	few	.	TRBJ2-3	CASSQDRDTQYF	TGTGCCAGCAGCCAAGATCGGGATACGCAGTATTTT
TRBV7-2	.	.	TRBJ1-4	CASSNRNEKLFF	TGTGCCAGCAGCAACCGGAATGAAAAACTGTTTTTT
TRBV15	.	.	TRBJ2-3	CATSRDRGAEISTDTQYF	TGTGCCACCAGCAGAGATCGAGGAGCGGAAATTAGCACAGATACGCAGTATTTT
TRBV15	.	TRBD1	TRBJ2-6	CATSSYRGPGANVLTF	TGTGCCACCAGCAGTTACAGGGGGCCGGGGGCCAACGTCCTGACTTTC
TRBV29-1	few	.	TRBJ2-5	CSASMGGTVRAQYF	TGCAGCGCCTCTATGGGGGGAACGGTTCGAGCCCAGTACTTC
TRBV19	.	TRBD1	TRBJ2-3	CASSSPGGAGTDTQYF	TGTGCCAGTAGCTCACCAGGGGGCGCAGGAACAGATACGCAGTATTTT
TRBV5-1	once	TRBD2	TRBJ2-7	CASSLTSGATYEQYF	TGCGCCAGCAGTCTCACTAGCGGGGCCACCTACGAGCAGTACTTC
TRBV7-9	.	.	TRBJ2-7	CASSSNREQYF	TGTGCCAGCAGCTCGAACAGAGAGCAGTACTTC
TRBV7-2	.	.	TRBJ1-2	CASSPRGGLGYGYTF	TGTGCCAGCAGCCCCAGGGGCGGGTTAGGCTATGGCTACACCTTC
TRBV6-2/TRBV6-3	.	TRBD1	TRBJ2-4	CASSYYLQGAQKNIQYF	TGTGCCAGCAGTTACTACTTACAGGGGGCGCAAAAAAACATTCAGTACTTC
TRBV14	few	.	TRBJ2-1	CASSPDRPGWDEQFF	TGTGCCAGCAGCCCCGATCGACCGGGGTGGGATGAGCAGTTCTTC
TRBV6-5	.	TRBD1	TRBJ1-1	CAGSQGAIAGRMSFF	TGTGCCGGCAGTCAGGGGGCGATTGCGGGTAGGATGTCTTTCTTT
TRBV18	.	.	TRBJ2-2	CASSPYPRAGELFF	TGTGCCAGCTCACCATACCCCAGGGCCGGGGAGCTGTTTTTT
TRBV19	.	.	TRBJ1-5	CASSKTGGSNQPQHF	TGTGCCAGTAGTAAAACTGGCGGGAGCAATCAGCCCCAGCATTTT
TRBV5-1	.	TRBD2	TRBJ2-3	CASSSGGITDTQYF	TGCGCCAGCAGCTCCGGGGGGATTACAGATACGCAGTATTTT
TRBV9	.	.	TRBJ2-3	CASSVMGGPADTQYF	TGTGCCAGCAGCGTCATGGGGGGGCCCGCAGATACGCAGTATTTT
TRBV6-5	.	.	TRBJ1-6	CASREQTYNSPLHF	TGTGCCAGCCGGGAGCAGACCTATAATTCACCCCTCCACTTT
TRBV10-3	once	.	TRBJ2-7	CAIGGGGYEQYF	TGTGCCATCGGGGGCGGTGGATACGAGCAGTACTTC
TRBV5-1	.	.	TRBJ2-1	CASSLVQGYNEQFF	TGCGCCAGCAGCTTAGTCCAGGGTTACAATGAGCAGTTCTTC
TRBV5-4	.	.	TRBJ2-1	CASSWGQGSDEQFF	TGTGCCAGCAGCTGGGGGCAGGGTAGCGATGAGCAGTTCTTC
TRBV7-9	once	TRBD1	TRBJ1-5	CASSSGTAFYSNQPQHF	TGTGCCAGCAGCTCCGGGACAGCCTTTTATAGCAATCAGCCCCAGCATTTT
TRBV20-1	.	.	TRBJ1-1	CSAPRNTEAFF	TGCAGTGCCCCTAGGAACACTGAAGCTTTCTTT
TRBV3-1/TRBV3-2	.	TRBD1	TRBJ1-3	CASSRQQGARTGNTIYF	TGTGCCAGCAGCCGGCAACAGGGGGCGCGGACTGGAAACACCATATATTTT
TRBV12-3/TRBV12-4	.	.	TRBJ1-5	CASAGTQYQPQHF	TGTGCCAGCGCGGGGACCCAGTATCAGCCCCAGCATTTT
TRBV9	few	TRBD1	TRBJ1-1	CASSVQGGMNTEAFF	TGTGCCAGCAGCGTACAGGGGGGCATGAACACTGAAGCTTTCTTT
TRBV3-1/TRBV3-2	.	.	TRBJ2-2	CASSQVLSGELFF	TGTGCCAGCAGCCAAGTTCTGAGCGGGGAGCTGTTTTTT
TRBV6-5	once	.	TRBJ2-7	CASRGGSVSYEQYF	TGTGCCAGCCGAGGAGGCTCCGTCTCCTACGAGCAGTACTTC
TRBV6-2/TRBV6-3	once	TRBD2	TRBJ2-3	CASSFLAGVKDTQYF	TGTGCCAGCAGTTTTCTAGCGGGAGTGAAAGATACGCAGTATTTT
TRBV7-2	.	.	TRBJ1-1	CASSFGQATEAFF	TGTGCCAGCAGCTTCGGACAAGCCACTGAAGCTTTCTTT